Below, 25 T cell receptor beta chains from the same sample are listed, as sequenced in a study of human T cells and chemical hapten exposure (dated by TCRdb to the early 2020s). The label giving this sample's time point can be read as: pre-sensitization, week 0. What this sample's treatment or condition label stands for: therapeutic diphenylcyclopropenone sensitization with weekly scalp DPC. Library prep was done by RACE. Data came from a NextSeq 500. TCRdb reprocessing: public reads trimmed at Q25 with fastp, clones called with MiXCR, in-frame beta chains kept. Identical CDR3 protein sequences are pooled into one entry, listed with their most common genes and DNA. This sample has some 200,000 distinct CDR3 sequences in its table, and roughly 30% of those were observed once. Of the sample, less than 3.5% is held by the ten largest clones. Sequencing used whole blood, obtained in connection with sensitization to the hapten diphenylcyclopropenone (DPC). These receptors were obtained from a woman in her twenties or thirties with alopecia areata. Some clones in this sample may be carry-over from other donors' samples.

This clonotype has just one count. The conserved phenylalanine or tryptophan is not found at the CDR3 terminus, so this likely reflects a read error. The CDR3 loop is CASSVYLAGETDTQYI. The DNA of the CDR3 is TGTGCCAGCAGCGTATACCTAGCGGGAGAAACAGATACGCAGTATATT. The V call is TRBV9, the J call TRBJ2-3, with 10 bases identical to TRBD2. The CDR3 extends over 16 amino acids. V lost 1 base and J lost 3; bases outside the gene matches: 5. Germline V lookup: CDR1 SGDLS, CDR2 YYNGEE.

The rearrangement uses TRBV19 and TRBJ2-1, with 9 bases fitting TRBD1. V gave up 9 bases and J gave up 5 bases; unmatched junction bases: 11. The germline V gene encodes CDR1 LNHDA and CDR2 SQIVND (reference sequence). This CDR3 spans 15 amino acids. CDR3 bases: TGTGCCAGCTCTCACCCAAGGACAGGGGACAATGAGCAGTTCTTC. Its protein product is CASSHPRTGDNEQFF.

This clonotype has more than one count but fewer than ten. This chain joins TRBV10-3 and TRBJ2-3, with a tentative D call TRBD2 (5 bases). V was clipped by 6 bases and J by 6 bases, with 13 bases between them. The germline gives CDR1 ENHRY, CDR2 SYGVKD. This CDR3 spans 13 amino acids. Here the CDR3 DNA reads TGTGCCATCAGGGGAGAGCTAGGGGATACGCAGTATTTT. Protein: CAIRGELGDTQYF.

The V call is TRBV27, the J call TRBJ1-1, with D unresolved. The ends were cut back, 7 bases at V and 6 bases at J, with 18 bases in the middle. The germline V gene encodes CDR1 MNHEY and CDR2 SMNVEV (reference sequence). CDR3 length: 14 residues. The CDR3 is CASTKNQLDAEAFF. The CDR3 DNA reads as TGTGCCAGCACCAAAAATCAATTAGACGCTGAAGCTTTCTTT.

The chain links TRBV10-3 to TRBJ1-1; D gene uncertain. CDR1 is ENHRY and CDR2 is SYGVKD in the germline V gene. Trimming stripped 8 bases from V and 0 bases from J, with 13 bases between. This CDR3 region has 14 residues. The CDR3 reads CAIASGKMNTEAFF. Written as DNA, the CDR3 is TGTGCCATCGCAAGTGGCAAAATGAACACTGAAGCTTTCTTT.

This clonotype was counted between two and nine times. The CDR3 region is CAIRPTGGPGNTIYF. CDR3 bases: TGTGCCATCAGACCGACAGGAGGACCTGGAAACACCATATATTTT. The rearrangement links TRBV10-3 to TRBJ1-3, with D possibly being TRBD1 (6 bases). Trimming shortened V by 6 bases and J by 2 bases, and 14 bases separated the two germline ends. CDR1 is ENHRY and CDR2 is SYGVKD in the germline V gene. CDR3 length: 15 residues.

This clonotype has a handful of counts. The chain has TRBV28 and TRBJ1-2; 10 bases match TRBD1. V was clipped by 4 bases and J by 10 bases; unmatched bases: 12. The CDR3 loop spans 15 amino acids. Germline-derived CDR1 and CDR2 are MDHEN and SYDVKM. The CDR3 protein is CASSSEPGQGPLYTF. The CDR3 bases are TGTGCCAGCAGTTCCGAACCGGGACAGGGGCCCCTCTACACCTTC.

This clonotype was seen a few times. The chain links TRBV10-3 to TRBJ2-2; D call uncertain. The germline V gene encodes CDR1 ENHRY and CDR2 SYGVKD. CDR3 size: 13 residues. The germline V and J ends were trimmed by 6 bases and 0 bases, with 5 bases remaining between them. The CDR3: CAIRQTNTGELFF. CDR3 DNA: TGTGCCATCAGACAGACGAACACCGGGGAGCTGTTTTTT.

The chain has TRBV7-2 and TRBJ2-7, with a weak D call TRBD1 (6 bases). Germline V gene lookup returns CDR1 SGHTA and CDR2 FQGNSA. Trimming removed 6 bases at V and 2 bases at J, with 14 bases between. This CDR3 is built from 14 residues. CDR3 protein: CASSLDRNAYEQYF. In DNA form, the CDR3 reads TGTGCCAGCAGTTTGGACAGAAATGCCTACGAGCAGTACTTC.

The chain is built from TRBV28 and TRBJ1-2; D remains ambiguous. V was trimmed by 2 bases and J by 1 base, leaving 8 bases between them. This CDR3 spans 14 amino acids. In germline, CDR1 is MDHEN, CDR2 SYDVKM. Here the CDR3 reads CASSLVPVNYGYTF. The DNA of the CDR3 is TGTGCCAGCAGTTTAGTCCCAGTTAACTATGGCTACACCTTC.

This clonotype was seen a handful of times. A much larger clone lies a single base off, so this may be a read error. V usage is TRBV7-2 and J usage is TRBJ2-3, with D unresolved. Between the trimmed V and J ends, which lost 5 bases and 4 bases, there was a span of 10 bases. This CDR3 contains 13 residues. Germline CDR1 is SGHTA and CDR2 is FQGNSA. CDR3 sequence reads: CASSPGWADTQYF. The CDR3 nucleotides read TGTGCCAGCAGCCCCGGATGGGCAGATACGCAGTATTTT. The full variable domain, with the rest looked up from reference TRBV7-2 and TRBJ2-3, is GAGVSQSPSNKVTEKGKDVELRCDPISGHTALYWYRQSLGQGLEFLIYFQGNSAPDKSGLPSDRFSAERTGGSVSTLTIQRTQQEDSAVYLCASSPGWADTQYFGPGTRLTVL.

The CDR3 DNA follows: TGTGCCAGCAGCAACCGGGACACAAGAGATACGCAGTATTTT. Its protein product is CASSNRDTRDTQYF. The J gene is TRBJ2-3, the V gene TRBV6-2 or TRBV6-3, with D possibly matching TRBD1 (6 bases). Trimming removed 6 bases from V and 5 bases from J, with 15 bases in between. The germline CDR1 and CDR2 sequences are MNHEY and SVGEGT. CDR3 length equals 14 residues.

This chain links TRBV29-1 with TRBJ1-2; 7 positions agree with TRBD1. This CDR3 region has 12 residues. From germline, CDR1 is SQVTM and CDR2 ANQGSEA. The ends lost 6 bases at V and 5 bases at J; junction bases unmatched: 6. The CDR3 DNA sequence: TGCAGCGTAAGGACAGGATTATATGGCTACACCTTC. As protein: CSVRTGLYGYTF. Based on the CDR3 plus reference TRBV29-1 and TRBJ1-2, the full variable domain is SAVISQKPSRDICQRGTSLTIQCQVDSQVTMMFWYRQQPGQSLTLIATANQGSEATYESGFVIDKFPISRPNLTFSTLTVSNMSPEDSSIYLCSVRTGLYGYTFGSGTRLTVV.

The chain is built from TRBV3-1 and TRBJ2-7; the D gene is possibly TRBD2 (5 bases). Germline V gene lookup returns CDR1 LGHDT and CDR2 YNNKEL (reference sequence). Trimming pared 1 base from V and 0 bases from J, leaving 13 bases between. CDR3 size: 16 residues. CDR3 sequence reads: CASSQGGHTLSYEQYF. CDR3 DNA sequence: TGTGCCAGCAGCCAAGGCGGGCACACACTCTCCTACGAGCAGTACTTC.

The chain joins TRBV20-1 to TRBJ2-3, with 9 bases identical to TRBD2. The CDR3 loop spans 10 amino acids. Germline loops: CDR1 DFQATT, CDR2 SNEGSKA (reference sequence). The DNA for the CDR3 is TGCGGACTAGCGAGCGACCGGCAGTATTTT. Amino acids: CGLASDRQYF.

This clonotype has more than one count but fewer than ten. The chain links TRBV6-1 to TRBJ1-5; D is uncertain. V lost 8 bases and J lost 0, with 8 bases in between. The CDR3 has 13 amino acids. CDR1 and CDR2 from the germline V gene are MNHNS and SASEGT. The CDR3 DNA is TGTGCCAGCGGGGATTATAGCAATCAGCCCCAGCATTTT. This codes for CASGDYSNQPQHF.

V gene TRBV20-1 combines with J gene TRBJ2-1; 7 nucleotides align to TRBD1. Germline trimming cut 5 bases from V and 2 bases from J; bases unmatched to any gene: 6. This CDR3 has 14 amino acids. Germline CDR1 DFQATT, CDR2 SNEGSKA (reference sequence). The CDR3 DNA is TGCAGTGCTCGACGGACAGGCGCCTACAATGAGCAGTTCTTC. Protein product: CSARRTGAYNEQFF.

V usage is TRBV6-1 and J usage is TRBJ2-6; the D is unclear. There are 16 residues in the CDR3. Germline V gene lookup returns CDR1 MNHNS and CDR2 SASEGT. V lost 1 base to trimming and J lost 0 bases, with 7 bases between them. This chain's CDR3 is CASSEGLNSGANVLTF. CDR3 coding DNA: TGTGCCAGCAGTGAAGGACTGAACTCTGGGGCCAACGTCCTGACTTTC.

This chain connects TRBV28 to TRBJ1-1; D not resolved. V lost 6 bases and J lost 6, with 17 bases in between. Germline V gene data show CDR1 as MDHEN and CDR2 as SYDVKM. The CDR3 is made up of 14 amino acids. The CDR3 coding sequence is TGTGCCAGCAGCTCTGGCTCACCGAGGCCTGAAGCTTTCTTT. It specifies CASSSGSPRPEAFF.

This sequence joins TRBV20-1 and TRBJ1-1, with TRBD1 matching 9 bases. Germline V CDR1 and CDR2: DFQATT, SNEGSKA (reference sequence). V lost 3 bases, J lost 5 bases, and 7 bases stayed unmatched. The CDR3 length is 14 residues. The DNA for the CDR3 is TGCAGTGCTAGCAAGTCGACAGGGGGTACTGAAGCTTTCTTT. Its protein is CSASKSTGGTEAFF.

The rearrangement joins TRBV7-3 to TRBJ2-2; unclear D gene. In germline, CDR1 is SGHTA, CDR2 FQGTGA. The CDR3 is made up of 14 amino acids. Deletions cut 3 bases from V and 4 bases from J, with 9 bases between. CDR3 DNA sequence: TGTGCCAGCAGCTTGGGTCTACCCACCGGGGAGCTGTTTTTT. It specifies CASSLGLPTGELFF.

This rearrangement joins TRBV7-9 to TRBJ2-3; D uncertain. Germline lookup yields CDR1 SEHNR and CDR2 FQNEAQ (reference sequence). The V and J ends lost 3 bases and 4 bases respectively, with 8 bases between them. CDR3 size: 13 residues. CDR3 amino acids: CASSFLLSDTQYF. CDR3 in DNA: TGTGCCAGCAGCTTCCTACTTTCAGATACGCAGTATTTT. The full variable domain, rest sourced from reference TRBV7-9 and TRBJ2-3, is DTGVSQNPRHKITKRGQNVTFRCDPISEHNRLYWYRQTLGQGPEFLTYFQNEAQLEKSRLLSDRFSAERPKGSFSTLEIQRTEQGDSAMYLCASSFLLSDTQYFGPGTRLTVL.

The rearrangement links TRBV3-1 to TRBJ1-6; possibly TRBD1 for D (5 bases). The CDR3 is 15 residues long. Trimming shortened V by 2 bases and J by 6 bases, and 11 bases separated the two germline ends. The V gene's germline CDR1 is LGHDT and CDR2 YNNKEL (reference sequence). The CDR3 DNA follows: TGTGCCAGCAGCCAATCTGGGGGAGGTAATTCACCCCTCCACTTT. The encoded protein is CASSQSGGGNSPLHF.

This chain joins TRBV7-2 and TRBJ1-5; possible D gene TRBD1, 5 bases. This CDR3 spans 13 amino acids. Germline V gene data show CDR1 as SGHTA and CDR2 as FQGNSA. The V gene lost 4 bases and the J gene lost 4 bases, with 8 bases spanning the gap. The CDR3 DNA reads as TGTGCCAGCAGCTCTAACAGGAATCAGCCCCAGCATTTT. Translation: CASSSNRNQPQHF.

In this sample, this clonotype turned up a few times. The CDR3 loop reads CASGTQLQETQYF. Here the CDR3 DNA reads TGCGCCAGCGGGACACAGCTTCAAGAGACCCAGTACTTC. The chain couples TRBV5-1 to TRBJ2-5, with a weak D call TRBD1 (6 bases). The CDR3 is 13 amino acids. The V end lost 7 bases, the J end lost 2 bases, and 12 bases lay between the germline ends. Germline-derived CDR1 and CDR2 are SGHRS and YFSETQ.